One sample yielded the 10 T cell receptor beta chains listed below, sequenced in a study of Ad26.COV2.S vaccination and SARS-CoV-2 variants. Profiling relied on immunoSEQ multiplex PCR, and the TCRdb table lists in-frame clones only, not all of them. The table shows more than 300,000 clones, with about 88% occurring only once. The treatment: some 19 received Ad26.COV2.S at low or high dose, single or two shots; 5 received placebo; per-sample allocation not given. Sampling happened 63 days after the first vaccine or placebo injection. Material: peripheral blood, obtained in a trial of Ad26.COV2.S vaccine versus placebo. The receptors come from a person between 18 and 59 years old who received the Ad26.COV2.S COVID-19 vaccine or a placebo.

The rearrangement joins TRBV2 to TRBJ1-1, with D possibly being TRBD1 (6 bases). CDR1 is SNHLY and CDR2 is FYNNEI in the germline V gene. The CDR3 has 16 amino acids. Between the trimmed V and J ends, which lost 3 bases and 3 bases, there was a span of 17 bases. The CDR3 nucleotides are TGTGCCAGCAGTGATCAGGGGCCGGGGAGGGACACTGAAGCTTTCTTT. This codes for CASSDQGPGRDTEAFF.

The J gene is TRBJ1-1, the V gene TRBV20-1; maybe TRBD1 (5 bases). In germline, CDR1 is DFQATT, CDR2 SNEGSKA (reference sequence). The CDR3 spans 14 residues. V dropped 3 bases and J dropped 7 bases, with 18 bases sitting between them. The CDR3 DNA sequence: TGCAGTGCTAGTCCATGGGGACCAGCCGGTGAAGCTTTCTTT. Residues: CSASPWGPAGEAFF.

The gene calls are TRBV30 and TRBJ2-1; D is undetermined. V was clipped by 0 bases and J by 3 bases, with 6 bases between them. In germline, CDR1 is GTSNPN, CDR2 SVGIG (reference sequence). The CDR3 totals 13 residues. The CDR3 loop is CAWSVRHYNEQFF. DNA for the CDR3: TGTGCCTGGAGTGTGCGACACTACAATGAGCAGTTCTTC. Combining the CDR3 with reference TRBV30 and TRBJ2-1 gives the whole variable domain SQTIHQWPATLVQPVGSPLSLECTVEGTSNPNLYWYRQAAGRGLQLLFYSVGIGQISSEVPQNLSASRPQDRQFILSSKKLLLSDSGFYLCAWSVRHYNEQFFGPGTRLTVL.

J is TRBJ2-1 and V is TRBV28, with 12 bases lining up with TRBD2. CDR3 size: 18 residues. Germline-derived CDR1 and CDR2 are MDHEN and SYDVKM. J gave up 0 bases and V 8 bases, and 11 bases lay outside the gene matches. The CDR3 coding sequence is TGTGCCAGCGTTACGGGGCTAGCGGGAGGGACCTCCTACAATGAGCAGTTCTTC. Protein product: CASVTGLAGGTSYNEQFF.

V gene TRBV6-1 combines with J gene TRBJ2-7; possibly TRBD1 for D (5 bases). Trimming stripped 1 base from V and 2 bases from J, with 9 bases between. The CDR3 is 14 residues long. CDR1 is MNHNS and CDR2 is SASEGT in the germline V gene. The CDR3 sequence: CASSEGPGTYEQYF. The DNA of the CDR3 is TGTGCCAGCAGTGAAGGCCCAGGGACCTACGAGCAGTACTTC.

The chain recombines TRBV3-1 (or the pseudogene TRBV3-2) with TRBJ2-7, with unresolved D. The CDR3 sequence is 14 residues long. Germline CDR1 and CDR2: LGHDT and YNNKEL (reference sequence). The V end was cut by 1 base, the J end by 2 bases, with 9 bases between. Here the CDR3 DNA reads TGTGCCAGCAGCCAAGGGGTCGCGACCTACGAGCAGTACTTC. It codes for CASSQGVATYEQYF.

V is TRBV6-2 or TRBV6-3 and J is TRBJ2-1; D gene uncertain. V dropped 2 bases and J dropped 5 bases, with 13 bases sitting between them. This CDR3 spans 15 amino acids. Germline V lookup: CDR1 MNHEY, CDR2 SVGEGT. The CDR3 coding sequence is TGTGCCAGCAGTTACCGGCGGAGCCCGAACAATGAGCAGTTCTTC. Protein: CASSYRRSPNNEQFF.

This chain uses TRBV6-2 or TRBV6-3 with TRBJ1-1; D uncertain. The germline V gene has CDR1 MNHEY and CDR2 SVGEGT. CDR3 length: 15 amino acids. V was shortened by 5 bases and J by 4 bases, with 17 bases between the two germline ends. The DNA for the CDR3 is TGTGCCAGCAGTACCCCGGTTCTCTCAACCACTGAAGCTTTCTTT. This gives the protein CASSTPVLSTTEAFF.

The chain joins TRBV12-5 to TRBJ2-1; TRBD2 matches 10 bases. The CDR3 is 18 amino acids. Germline trimming cut 5 bases from V and 3 bases from J; bases unmatched to any gene: 13. The germline CDR1 and CDR2 sequences are LGHNT and FRNRAP. This CDR3 reads CASGLIIGLAEDYNEQFF. The CDR3 DNA is TGTGCTAGTGGTCTGATCATCGGACTAGCGGAAGACTACAATGAGCAGTTCTTC.

The chain has TRBV6-5 and TRBJ1-2, with TRBD1 as a possible D gene (5 bases). The germline CDR1 and CDR2 sequences are MNHEY and SVGAGI. The CDR3 is made up of 13 amino acids. Trimming removed 4 bases from V and 3 bases from J, with 9 bases in between. The CDR3 nucleotides are TGTGCCAGCAGTTCCGGGACCTACTATGGCTACACCTTC. This gives the protein CASSSGTYYGYTF.